This TCR beta chain comes out of a study of cytomegalovirus exposure and HLA in healthy donors. Whole-study context: Early released data had about 80 million unique TCRs, all coming from HLA-typed donors. Whole-study results and caveats: The Asian-associated ancestry cluster reportedly had fewer N-insertions than the roughly 700-donor mean in a later analysis. Reportedly, diagnosis of cytomegalovirus status by the classifier showed high specificity and sensitivity. Rare sequences made up most TCRs, while some public TCRs were found in many donors.

This CDR3 has 13 residues. V gave up 1 base and J gave up 2 bases, with 6 bases separating them. Germline loops: CDR1 LNHNV, CDR2 YYDKDF (reference sequence). Worth noting for this clone: The antigen is undetermined.

Primers for the PCR totalled 60 Vbeta and 13 Jbeta. TCRdb's table, derived via immunoSEQ multiplex PCR, lists solely in-frame clones and lacks some. This sample has 150,000 to 200,000 clones; 73% occur once, and the top ten carry 5.4%. The chain carries TRBV15 and TRBJ2-7; D is unresolved. The clonotype originates from a woman younger than 35 in good health and CMV-seropositive. Material for sequencing was PBMCs. CDR3 sequence: CATSRGLTYEQYF. The CDR3 DNA reads as TGTGCCACCAGCAGAGGACTGACCTACGAGCAGTACTTC.